This TCR beta chain comes out of a study of cytomegalovirus exposure and HLA in healthy donors. Study-level results: There were some public TCRs occurring in many donors, but most TCR sequences were rare. The study recorded about 160 TCR beta chains that were cytomegalovirus-associated.

The primer mix had 60 Vbeta and 13 Jbeta primers. The data were produced by immunoSEQ multiplex PCR, yet TCRdb's version contains in-frame clones alone and is incomplete. The sample records 200,000 or so clones, less than 90% being singletons. The CDR3 contains 16 residues. V was pared by 2 bases and J by 1 base, with 13 bases between. The germline CDR1 and CDR2 sequences are MNHEY and SVGAGI. About this clone itself: What it binds is not known.

This rearrangement joins TRBV6-5 to TRBJ2-3; TRBD1 might be the D (5 bases). The source of this sequence is a boy between 5 and 17 years old in good health and CMV-seronegative. The sample consisted of PBMCs. This CDR3 reads CASSYGSGSRTDTQYF. The CDR3 region has the DNA TGTGCCAGCAGTTACGGGTCAGGGTCGCGCACAGATACGCAGTATTTT.